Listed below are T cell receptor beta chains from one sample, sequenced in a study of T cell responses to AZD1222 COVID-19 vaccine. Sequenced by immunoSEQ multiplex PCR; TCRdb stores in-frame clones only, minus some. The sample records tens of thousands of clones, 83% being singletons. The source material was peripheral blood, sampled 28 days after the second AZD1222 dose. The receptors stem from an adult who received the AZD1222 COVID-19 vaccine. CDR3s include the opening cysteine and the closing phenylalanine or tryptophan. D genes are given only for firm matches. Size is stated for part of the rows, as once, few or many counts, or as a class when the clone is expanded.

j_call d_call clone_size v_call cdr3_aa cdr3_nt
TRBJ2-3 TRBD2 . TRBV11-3 CASSFGLAGTDTQYF TGTGCCAGCAGTTTTGGACTAGCGGGGACCGATACGCAGTATTTT
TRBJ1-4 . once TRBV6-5 CASSNRRELFF TGTGCCAGCAGTAACCGCCGGGAACTGTTTTTT
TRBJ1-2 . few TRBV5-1 CASSSQGTNYGYTF TGCGCCAGCAGTTCGCAAGGAACCAACTATGGCTACACCTTC
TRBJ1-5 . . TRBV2 CASSGGDAEPQHF TGTGCCAGCAGTGGTGGGGATGCGGAGCCCCAGCATTTT
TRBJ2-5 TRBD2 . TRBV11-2 CASSGGEETQYF TGTGCCAGCAGCGGGGGGGAGGAGACCCAGTACTTC
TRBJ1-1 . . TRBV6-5 CASRMRQENTEAFF TGTGCCAGCAGAATGCGACAGGAGAACACTGAAGCTTTCTTT
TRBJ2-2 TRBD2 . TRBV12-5 CASGLADPPGLAGGLPGELFF TGTGCTAGTGGTTTGGCCGATCCACCGGGACTAGCGGGGGGGCTCCCCGGGGAGCTGTTTTTT
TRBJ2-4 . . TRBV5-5 CASMKSGENIQYF TGTGCCAGTATGAAGTCCGGGGAAAACATTCAGTACTTC
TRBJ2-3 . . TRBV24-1 CATSDSPVRGADTQYF TGTGCCACCAGTGATTCACCGGTGAGAGGAGCAGATACGCAGTATTTT
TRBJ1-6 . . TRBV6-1 CASSDRDWNSPLHF TGTGCCAGCAGTGACAGGGATTGGAATTCACCCCTCCACTTT